The 23 T cell receptor beta chains in this list originate from one sample, sequenced in a study of CD8 T cells in ankylosing spondylitis. TCRdb analysed the 5' RACE reads with MiXCR anew, one entry per CDR3 protein. Seen here are under 450,000 distinct CDR3 sequences, roughly 20% observed once, and the top ten hold about an eighth. Material: blood, either unsorted or a sorted T cell fraction (not recorded which). The receptors shown here come from a male donor with ankylosing spondylitis or in good health (not recorded which).

The table lists this clonotype with a few counts. This chain links TRBV30 with TRBJ2-2, with D perhaps given as TRBD1 or TRBD2 (5 bases each). In germline, CDR1 is GTSNPN, CDR2 SVGIG (reference sequence). Trimming removed 5 bases at V and 6 bases at J, with 13 bases between. The CDR3 runs 13 residues. The CDR3 region has the DNA TGTGCCTGGGGGGCTAGCCCCCCCGGGGAGCTGTTTTTT. Translating gives CAWGASPPGELFF.

This clonotype was found a few times. The CDR3 spells CASSNTPSTDTQYF. DNA for the CDR3: TGCGCCAGCAGTAACACCCCGAGCACAGATACGCAGTATTTT. The gene calls are TRBV10-2 and TRBJ2-3; D not resolved. Trimming left V 5 bases short and J 0 bases short, with 9 bases between. The CDR3 has 14 amino acids. From germline, CDR1 is WSHSY and CDR2 SAAADI.

The chain joins TRBV15 to TRBJ2-3, with TRBD1 matching over 7 bases. Unmatched junction bases numbered 2, after V lost 3 bases and J lost 2 bases. This CDR3 region has 14 residues. CDR1 and CDR2 (germline): LNHNV, YYDKDF (reference sequence). Here the CDR3 DNA reads TGTGCCACCAGCAGGACAGGGTTCACAGATACGCAGTATTTT. As protein: CATSRTGFTDTQYF.

The chain employs TRBV2 and TRBJ2-7; D possibly corresponds to TRBD2 (6 bases). The CDR3 has 13 residues. Trimming took 6 bases from V and 3 from J, leaving 12 bases between them. CDR1 and CDR2 from the germline V gene are SNHLY and FYNNEI. This CDR3 is CASRGLGGYEQYF. CDR3 nucleotides: TGTGCCAGCAGGGGACTGGGGGGCTACGAGCAGTACTTC.

The chain joins TRBV7-9 to TRBJ2-5, with 10 bases identical to TRBD1. This CDR3 has 16 residues. The germline V gene encodes CDR1 SEHNR and CDR2 FQNEAQ (reference sequence). Trimming removed 5 bases from V and 1 base from J; junction bases left unmatched: 7. The CDR3 loop reads CASSKTGGAPQETQYF. The DNA of the CDR3 is TGTGCCAGCAGCAAGACAGGGGGCGCCCCCCAAGAGACCCAGTACTTC.

This clonotype turned up a few times. This rearrangement joins TRBV9 to TRBJ2-7, with D perhaps TRBD2 (5 bases). Germline V gene data show CDR1 as SGDLS and CDR2 as YYNGEE. The CDR3 sequence is 15 residues long. V was shortened by 4 bases and J by 2 bases, with 16 bases between the two germline ends. The CDR3 DNA is TGTGCCAGCAGCTTCAGCGAGGGCGAAACCTACGAGCAGTACTTC. It yields the protein CASSFSEGETYEQYF.

The V call is TRBV10-2, the J call TRBJ2-2, with 13 bases aligning to TRBD2. The V gene's germline CDR1 is WSHSY and CDR2 SAAADI. Unmatched junction bases numbered 8, after V lost 0 bases and J lost 4 bases. The CDR3 is 19 amino acids. Written as DNA, the CDR3 is TGCGCCAGCAGTGAGTCCCTGACTAGCGGGGGGCCGGGCACCGGGGAGCTGTTTTTT. It translates to CASSESLTSGGPGTGELFF.

This clonotype was counted between two and nine times. The V and J genes are TRBV12-3 or TRBV12-4 and TRBJ2-3; weak D call: TRBD2 (6 bases). The CDR3 extends over 14 amino acids. V was trimmed by 6 bases and J by 8 bases, leaving 18 bases between them. The CDR3, as DNA: TGTGCCAGCAGGGTGGGGGTAGCCGGGGGTACGCAGTATTTT. Translation gives CASRVGVAGGTQYF.

A few counts support this clonotype. The gene calls are TRBV5-1 and TRBJ2-3; no clear D gene. Between the trimmed V and J ends, which lost 7 bases and 4 bases, there was a span of 13 bases. This CDR3 contains 13 residues. Germline assignment: CDR1 SGHRS and CDR2 YFSETQ. CDR3: CASGMNRADTQYF. The DNA for the CDR3 is TGCGCCAGCGGGATGAATAGGGCAGATACGCAGTATTTT. The full variable domain, with the rest looked up from reference TRBV5-1 and TRBJ2-3, is KAGVTQTPRYLIKTRGQQVTLSCSPISGHRSVSWYQQTPGQGLQFLFEYFSETQRNKGNFPGRFSGRQFSNSRSEMNVSTLELGDSALYLCASGMNRADTQYFGPGTRLTVL.

This clonotype has a count of ten or more. The J gene is TRBJ2-3, the V gene TRBV12-3 or TRBV12-4; 7 nucleotides agree with TRBD2. This CDR3 has 11 residues. V dropped 4 bases and J dropped 9; count of bases not matched to a gene: 1. CDR3 nucleotides: TGTGCCAGCAGTTATAGCGGGACGCAGTATTTT. It encodes CASSYSGTQYF.

CDR3 amino acids: CASSLTGSSNTEAFF. DNA for the CDR3: TGTGCCAGCAGTCTGACAGGGTCGAGTAACACTGAAGCTTTCTTT. This chain connects TRBV6-1 to TRBJ1-1, with TRBD1 matching over 7 bases. The CDR3 is 15 residues long. Per the germline V gene, CDR1 is MNHNS and CDR2 is SASEGT. The V and J ends lost 5 bases and 2 bases, in that order; junction bases with no gene match: 8.

This clonotype was seen more than once but under ten times. The J gene is TRBJ1-1, the V gene TRBV4-1; no definite D call. The V end lost 1 base, the J end lost 1 base, and 10 bases lay between the germline ends. Germline V gives CDR1 MGHRA, CDR2 YSYEKL. The length of the CDR3 is 15 residues. CDR3 sequence reads: CASSQVSQWNTEAFF. CDR3 in DNA: TGCGCCAGCAGCCAAGTGTCACAATGGAACACTGAAGCTTTCTTT.

The chain has TRBV20-1 and TRBJ1-1, with D possibly being TRBD1 (5 bases). Looked up from germline, CDR1 is DFQATT and CDR2 is SNEGSKA (reference sequence). The CDR3 covers 13 residues. V lost 6 bases and J 4 bases, leaving 15 bases between the germline ends. The DNA of the CDR3 is TGCAGTGCCCCTGACGCTGGGGGCACTGAAGCTTTCTTT. It yields the protein CSAPDAGGTEAFF.

The chain has TRBV6-1 and TRBJ2-5, with 12 bases fitting TRBD1. J lost 0 bases, V lost 6 bases, and 14 bases had no gene match. Germline loops: CDR1 MNHNS, CDR2 SASEGT. The length of the CDR3 is 19 residues. As DNA, the CDR3 is TGTGCCAGCAGCAACACGGGACAGGGGGCCTTAGGGTACCAAGAGACCCAGTACTTC. Residues: CASSNTGQGALGYQETQYF.

CDR3 sequence reads: CSARAGHTYEQYF. The DNA of the CDR3 is TGCAGTGCTAGAGCTGGACATACCTACGAGCAGTACTTC. This chain joins TRBV20-1 and TRBJ2-7; possibly TRBD1 for D (5 bases). V dropped 1 base and J dropped 2 bases, with 9 bases sitting between them. Germline CDR1 is DFQATT and CDR2 is SNEGSKA (reference sequence). CDR3 length: 13 residues.

This sequence joins TRBV4-1 and TRBJ2-3; 11 bases agree with TRBD2. The germline CDR1 and CDR2 sequences are MGHRA and YSYEKL. This CDR3 is built from 17 residues. The J segment lost 6 bases and the V segment lost 0 bases, leaving 8 bases of the junction unmatched. CDR3 DNA sequence: TGCGCCAGCAGCCAAGAGCCCCTAGCGGGGGGAGCCGATACGCAGTATTTT. It encodes CASSQEPLAGGADTQYF.

At least ten counts were recorded for this clonotype. The chain has TRBV10-3 and TRBJ2-7, with D hard to call. Per the germline V gene, CDR1 is ENHRY and CDR2 is SYGVKD. CDR3 size: 13 residues. V dropped 6 bases and J dropped 1 base, with 10 bases sitting between them. This CDR3 reads CAIREDQSYEQYF. The CDR3 DNA reads as TGTGCCATCAGGGAAGATCAGTCCTACGAGCAGTACTTC.

This sequence joins TRBV14 and TRBJ2-7; D may match TRBD1 or TRBD2 (5 bases each). This CDR3 comprises 17 residues. Germline values: CDR1 SGHDN, CDR2 FVKESK. Trimming shortened V by 4 bases and J by 0 bases, and 19 bases separated the two germline ends. The CDR3 loop reads CASSPAPGRGSSYEQYF. In nucleotides, the CDR3 is TGTGCCAGCAGCCCCGCCCCGGGACGGGGAAGCTCCTACGAGCAGTACTTC.

This clonotype turned up a few times. This rearrangement joins TRBV5-1 to TRBJ2-3, with D perhaps TRBD2 (7 bases). The CDR3 spans 16 residues. V gave up 4 bases and J gave up 2 bases, with 17 bases separating them. CDR1 and CDR2 from the germline V gene are SGHRS and YFSETQ. This chain's CDR3 is CASSPWEGGTTDTQYF. The DNA for the CDR3 is TGCGCCAGCAGCCCTTGGGAGGGGGGAACCACAGATACGCAGTATTTT.

J is TRBJ2-5 and V is TRBV7-9; TRBD2 might be the D (7 bases). Germline assignment: CDR1 SEHNR and CDR2 FQNEAQ (reference sequence). The V end was cut by 3 bases, the J end by 9 bases, with 11 bases between. The CDR3 has 12 residues. This CDR3 is CASSLGAGAQYF. The CDR3 region has the DNA TGTGCCAGCAGCTTGGGGGCGGGGGCCCAGTACTTC. The variable domain in full, with the rest retrieved from reference TRBV7-9 and TRBJ2-5, is DTGVSQNPRHKITKRGQNVTFRCDPISEHNRLYWYRQTLGQGPEFLTYFQNEAQLEKSRLLSDRFSAERPKGSFSTLEIQRTEQGDSAMYLCASSLGAGAQYFGPGTRLLVL.

This clonotype was observed a handful of times. The chain combines TRBV11-2 with TRBJ2-1, with 8 bases that match TRBD2. This CDR3 is built from 17 residues. Germline loops: CDR1 SGHAT, CDR2 FQNNGV. Trimming at V came to 1 base and at J to 5 bases, leaving 10 bases not matched to a gene. The CDR3 loop is CASSLGVAGLSDNEQFF. For the CDR3, the DNA is TGTGCCAGCAGCTTAGGCGTAGCGGGGTTATCGGACAATGAGCAGTTCTTC.

This clonotype was seen only a few times. The CDR3 region has the DNA TGTGCCAGCAGCACATGGACAGGGGGCTCCTACAATGAGCAGTTCTTC. This encodes CASSTWTGGSYNEQFF. The chain is built from TRBV7-8 and TRBJ2-1; 10 nucleotides align to TRBD1. The CDR3 spans 16 residues. In germline, CDR1 is SGHVS, CDR2 FQNEAQ. V lost 5 bases to trimming and J lost 0 bases; unmatched junction nucleotides: 4.

The chain links TRBV11-2 to TRBJ2-5, with TRBD2 identical over 14 bases. Germline loops: CDR1 SGHAT, CDR2 FQNNGV. CDR3 length: 16 residues. V gave up 4 bases and J gave up 4 bases; unmatched junction bases: 5. Here the CDR3 DNA reads TGTGCCAGCAGCTCTGGACTAGCGGGGGGTCCAGAGACCCAGTACTTC. Amino acids: CASSSGLAGGPETQYF. Drawing the rest from reference TRBV11-2 and TRBJ2-5, the complete variable domain is EAGVAQSPRYKIIEKRQSVAFWCNPISGHATLYWYQQILGQGPKLLIQFQNNGVVDDSQLPKDRFSAERLKGVDSTLKIQPAKLEDSAVYLCASSSGLAGGPETQYFGPGTRLLVL.